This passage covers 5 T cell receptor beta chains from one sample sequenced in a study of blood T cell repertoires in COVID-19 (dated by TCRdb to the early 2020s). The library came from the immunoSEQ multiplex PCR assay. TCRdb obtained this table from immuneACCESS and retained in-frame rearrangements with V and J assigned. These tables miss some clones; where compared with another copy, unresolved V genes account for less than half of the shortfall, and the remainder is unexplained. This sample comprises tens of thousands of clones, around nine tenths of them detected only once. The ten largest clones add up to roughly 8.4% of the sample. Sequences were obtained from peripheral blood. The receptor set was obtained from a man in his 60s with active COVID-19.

The CDR3 loop is CASSETLGRGNGYTF. The DNA for the CDR3 is TGTGCCAGCAGTGAAACGTTAGGCAGGGGAAATGGCTACACCTTC. The chain uses TRBV6-1 and TRBJ1-2; a possible D gene is TRBD1 (6 bases). The V end lost 2 bases, the J end lost 6 bases, and 16 bases lay between the germline ends. CDR3 length equals 15 residues. The germline V gene encodes CDR1 MNHNS and CDR2 SASEGT.

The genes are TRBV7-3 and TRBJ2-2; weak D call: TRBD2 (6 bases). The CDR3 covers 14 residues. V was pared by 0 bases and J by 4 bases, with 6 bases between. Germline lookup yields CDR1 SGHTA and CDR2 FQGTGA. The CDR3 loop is CASSLTAGTGELFF. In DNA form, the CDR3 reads TGTGCCAGCAGCTTAACAGCGGGCACCGGGGAGCTGTTTTTT.

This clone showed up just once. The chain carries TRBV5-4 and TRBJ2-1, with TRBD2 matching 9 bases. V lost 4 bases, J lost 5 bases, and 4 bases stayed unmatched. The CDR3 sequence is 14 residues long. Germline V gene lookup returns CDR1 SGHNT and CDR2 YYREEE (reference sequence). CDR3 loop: CASSPTSGHNEQFF. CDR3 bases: TGTGCCAGCAGCCCGACTAGCGGACACAATGAGCAGTTCTTC.

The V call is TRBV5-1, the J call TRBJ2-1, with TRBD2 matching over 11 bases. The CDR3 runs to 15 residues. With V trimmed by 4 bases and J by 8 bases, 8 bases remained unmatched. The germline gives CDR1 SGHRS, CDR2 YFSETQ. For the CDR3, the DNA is TGCGCCAGCAGCACCACTAGCGGGAGAGTCTATGAGCAGTTCTTC. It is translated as CASSTTSGRVYEQFF.

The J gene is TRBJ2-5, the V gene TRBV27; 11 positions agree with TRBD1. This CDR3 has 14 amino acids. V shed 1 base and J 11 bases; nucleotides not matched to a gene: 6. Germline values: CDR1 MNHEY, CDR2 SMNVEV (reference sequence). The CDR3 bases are TGTGCCAGCAGTTTATTGGGACAGGGGGATGCTCAGTACTTC. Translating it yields CASSLLGQGDAQYF.